The rows below give T cell receptor beta chains drawn from one sample of a study of cytomegalovirus exposure and HLA in healthy donors. Some clones are missing from TCRdb's copy, which holds only in-frame ones; the method was immunoSEQ multiplex PCR. The profile covers tens of thousands of clones, with approximately 82% appearing a single time and 2.9% taken by the ten largest. The sequencing sample was made of PBMCs. Every receptor here comes from a man over 45 in good health and CMV-seronegative. CDR3s include the opening cysteine and the closing phenylalanine or tryptophan. A D gene is named only where the DNA matches it firmly. The size entry is marked missing in some rows and otherwise reads once, few, many or a size class.

>TRBV19|NA|TRBD1|TRBJ2-3
TGTGCCAGTAGAGGACAGGTCTCAGATACGCAGTATTTT
CASRGQVSDTQYF
>TRBV5-1|once|NA|TRBJ1-5
TGCGCCAGCAGCTTGTGGGGAGATAGCAATCAGCCCCAGCATTTT
CASSLWGDSNQPQHF
>TRBV4-1|NA|NA|TRBJ2-7
TGCGCCAGCAGCCGGGTAGGGGCCTACGAGCAGTACTTC
CASSRVGAYEQYF
>TRBV5-6|NA|NA|TRBJ2-4
TGTGCCAGCAGCCCTCCAGGGGCCAAAAACATTCAGTACTTC
CASSPPGAKNIQYF
>TRBV7-3|NA|NA|TRBJ2-5
TGTGCCAGCAGCTTAACGGCGGGGTCTGAGACCCAGTACTTC
CASSLTAGSETQYF
>TRBV27|NA|NA|TRBJ2-7
TGTGCCAGCAGTTTATCTCTGGGACATCTTGGCGACGAGCAGTACTTC
CASSLSLGHLGDEQYF
>TRBV27|NA|TRBD1|TRBJ2-1
TGTGCCAGCAGTTTACTCAGGGGGCCACCAGCGGAGCAGTTCTTC
CASSLLRGPPAEQFF
>TRBV6-6|NA|NA|TRBJ2-7
TGTGCCAGCAGTTCAGACTACGAGCAGTACTTC
CASSSDYEQYF
>TRBV13|NA|NA|TRBJ1-2
TGTGCCAGCAGCTCAGGGGAGGTTGGCTACACCTTC
CASSSGEVGYTF
>TRBV6-1|NA|NA|TRBJ1-2
TGTGCCAGCAGTGGGGCCAATTGGGGGGTAGGTGGCTACACCTTC
CASSGANWGVGGYTF
>TRBV4-1|NA|TRBD1|TRBJ2-2
TGCGCCAGCAGCCATGAGGGGATGACAGGGGTCAACACCGGGGAGCTGTTTTTT
CASSHEGMTGVNTGELFF
>TRBV5-1|NA|NA|TRBJ2-7
TGCGCCAGCAGCCCGGACGGGGGGCTTAGTTTCGAGCAGTACTTC
CASSPDGGLSFEQYF
>TRBV5-4|NA|NA|TRBJ1-2
TGTGCCAGCAGCTTGGGACAGAATAGCCTCTATGGCTACACCTTC
CASSLGQNSLYGYTF
>TRBV6-5|few|NA|TRBJ1-2
TGTGCCAGCAGTCCTTCTGCGGGTACTAACTATGGCTACACCTTC
CASSPSAGTNYGYTF
>TRBV18|NA|NA|TRBJ1-1
TGTGCCAGCCCACCCTCGAACACTGAAGCTTTCTTT
CASPPSNTEAFF
>TRBV28|NA|NA|TRBJ2-1
TGTGCCAGCAGTTTTGGGCAGTACAATGAGCAGTTCTTC
CASSFGQYNEQFF
>TRBV18|NA|NA|TRBJ1-4
TGTGCCAGCTCAGGCGACGGGACAACTAATGAAAAACTGTTTTTT
CASSGDGTTNEKLFF